This is a list of T cell receptor beta chains from one sample in a study of cytomegalovirus exposure and HLA in healthy donors. The repertoire was sequenced with immunoSEQ multiplex PCR; TCRdb's copy has only in-frame clones and lacks some. The table has roughly 220,000 clones, about 89% seen once. Sequencing input: PBMCs. These receptors all stem from a woman between 18 and 30 years old in good health and CMV-seronegative. Both conserved end residues are part of each CDR3. The D gene is left open where the match is weak. Rows give clone size only sometimes, using once, few, many, or a class for an expanded clone.

13 | few | TRBJ2-1 | TRBV30 | . | CAWRVTPGNEQFF | TGTGCCTGGAGGGTAACTCCAGGCAATGAGCAGTTCTTC
14 | few | TRBJ2-7 | TRBV28 | . | CASSLGQGGYEQYF | TGTGCCAGCAGTTTGGGTCAGGGGGGCTACGAGCAGTACTTC
17 | . | TRBJ1-2 | TRBV27 | TRBD1 | CASSLRQGAPPNYGYTF | TGTGCCAGCAGTCTACGACAGGGGGCTCCTCCTAACTATGGCTACACCTTC
15 | . | TRBJ2-7 | TRBV7-9 | TRBD1 | CASRPAGQGAREQYF | TGTGCCAGCAGGCCGGCGGGACAGGGGGCGAGGGAGCAGTACTTC
14 | . | TRBJ2-7 | TRBV19 | . | CASSKQGKVYEQYF | TGTGCCAGTAGTAAACAGGGTAAGGTCTACGAGCAGTACTTC
12 | . | TRBJ2-7 | TRBV5-1 | . | CASSLGDYEQYF | TGCGCCAGCAGCTTGGGCGACTACGAGCAGTACTTC
15 | . | TRBJ1-4 | TRBV7-3 | . | CASSPGTRGNEKLFF | TGTGCCAGCAGCCCGGGGACGCGGGGGAATGAAAAACTGTTTTTT
15 | . | TRBJ2-5 | TRBV4-1 | TRBD1 | CASSPGTGELETQYF | TGCGCCAGCAGTCCCGGGACAGGGGAGTTAGAGACCCAGTACTTC
17 | . | TRBJ1-3 | TRBV6-4 | . | CASRGGRGDFSGNTIYF | TGTGCCAGCAGGGGGGGTAGAGGTGATTTCTCTGGAAACACCATATATTTT
15 | . | TRBJ2-3 | TRBV6-5 | . | CASRQAGGFTDTQYF | TGTGCCAGCAGACAAGCCGGGGGATTTACAGATACGCAGTATTTT
16 | . | TRBJ1-1 | TRBV18 | TRBD1 | CASSVQQGEGGTEAFF | TGTGCCAGCTCCGTACAACAGGGGGAGGGTGGCACTGAAGCTTTCTTT
14 | . | TRBJ2-1 | TRBV29-1 | TRBD2 | CSVDWRGAYNEQFF | TGCAGCGTTGACTGGCGGGGGGCATACAATGAGCAGTTCTTC
15 | . | TRBJ1-4 | TRBV6-6 | TRBD1 | CASSYFRDRGEKLFF | TGTGCCAGCAGTTACTTCCGGGACAGGGGTGAAAAACTGTTTTTT
13 | . | TRBJ1-2 | TRBV28 | TRBD1 | CASRLGQDYGYTF | TGTGCCAGCAGGCTTGGACAGGACTATGGCTACACCTTC
15 | once | TRBJ2-1 | TRBV7-7 | TRBD1 | CASSSAQGAGNEQFF | TGTGCCAGCAGCTCAGCCCAGGGGGCCGGGAATGAGCAGTTCTTC
13 | . | TRBJ2-1 | TRBV7-8 | . | CASSLDFLNEQFF | TGTGCCAGCAGCTTGGACTTCTTAAATGAGCAGTTCTTC
17 | once | TRBJ2-1 | TRBV15 | . | CATSRGAGLNFNNEQFF | TGTGCCACCAGCAGAGGGGCGGGACTCAACTTTAACAATGAGCAGTTCTTC
17 | . | TRBJ1-2 | TRBV10-3 | . | CAISESGVPPRTYGYTF | TGTGCCATCAGTGAGTCGGGAGTACCCCCGCGCACCTATGGCTACACCTTC
14 | . | TRBJ1-1 | TRBV5-1 | . | CASTPGTVNTEAFF | TGCGCCAGCACCCCTGGGACTGTGAACACTGAAGCTTTCTTT
15 | . | TRBJ2-1 | TRBV5-5 | . | CASSLESQGYNEQFF | TGTGCCAGCAGCTTGGAGTCACAGGGCTACAATGAGCAGTTCTTC
17 | . | TRBJ1-2 | TRBV4-2 | . | CASRTSSSGQSNYGYTF | TGTGCCAGCAGAACCTCGTCATCAGGACAGTCTAACTATGGCTACACCTTC
15 | . | TRBJ1-2 | TRBV5-4 | TRBD1 | CASSSYHDREYGYTF | TGTGCCAGCAGCTCCTACCACGACAGGGAGTATGGCTACACCTTC
11 | . | TRBJ1-1 | TRBV28 | . | CASSLAADAFF | TGTGCCAGCAGTTTAGCAGCGGACGCTTTCTTT
13 | once | TRBJ2-1 | TRBV9 | . | CASSVATLDEQFF | TGTGCCAGCAGCGTAGCTACTCTCGATGAGCAGTTCTTC
17 | . | TRBJ2-2 | TRBV7-6 | TRBD2 | CASSLASAGEYTGELFF | TGTGCCAGCAGCTTAGCGTCGGCGGGAGAGTACACCGGGGAGCTGTTTTTT
12 | . | TRBJ2-7 | TRBV19 | . | CASMDSSYEQYF | TGTGCCAGTATGGACAGCTCCTACGAGCAGTACTTC
15 | once | TRBJ2-2 | TRBV6-6 | TRBD2 | CASSYQREGTGELFF | TGTGCCAGCAGTTACCAGCGGGAGGGCACCGGGGAGCTGTTTTTT
15 | once | TRBJ2-7 | TRBV9 | TRBD2 | CASSVESGKSYEQYF | TGTGCCAGCAGCGTAGAAAGCGGGAAGTCCTACGAGCAGTACTTC
15 | few | TRBJ2-5 | TRBV7-7 | TRBD1 | CASSLVGDSQETQYF | TGTGCTAGCAGCTTAGTAGGGGACAGTCAAGAGACCCAGTACTTC
14 | . | TRBJ2-2 | TRBV9 | . | CASSVGGSGGELFF | TGTGCCAGCAGCGTAGGCGGGTCCGGCGGGGAGCTGTTTTTT
16 | . | TRBJ1-3 | TRBV30 | TRBD1 | CAWSGTGKSFGNTIYF | TGTGCCTGGAGTGGGACAGGGAAGAGCTTTGGAAACACCATATATTTT
14 | . | TRBJ1-6 | TRBV28 | . | CASSPHGTKSPLHF | TGTGCCAGCAGCCCTCACGGGACTAAGTCACCCCTCCACTTT
16 | . | TRBJ2-7 | TRBV5-6 | TRBD2 | CASSLGGGAGGNEQYF | TGTGCCAGCAGCTTGGGTGGGGGAGCGGGAGGGAACGAGCAGTACTTC
15 | . | TRBJ1-2 | TRBV4-2 | . | CASSPPGLHNYGYTF | TGTGCCAGCAGCCCCCCGGGACTACATAACTATGGCTACACCTTC
14 | . | TRBJ2-2 | TRBV2 | . | CASSEDLRRGELFF | TGTGCCAGCAGTGAAGATCTCAGGCGCGGGGAGCTGTTTTTT
15 | . | TRBJ2-3 | TRBV29-1 | TRBD2 | CSVSKREASTDTQYF | TGCAGCGTGTCAAAGCGGGAGGCAAGCACAGATACGCAGTATTTT
17 | . | TRBJ2-7 | TRBV4-2 | TRBD2 | CASSQGTSGDSGDEQYF | TGTGCCAGCAGCCAAGGCACTAGCGGGGATAGTGGGGACGAGCAGTACTTC
15 | . | TRBJ1-2 | TRBV11-2 | TRBD1 | CASSSYRGRGYGYTF | TGTGCCAGCAGCTCATACAGGGGGCGCGGATATGGCTACACCTTC
14 | . | TRBJ1-3 | TRBV6-6 | . | CASSYGGLGNTIYF | TGTGCCAGCAGTTACGGAGGGCTTGGAAACACCATATATTTT
14 | . | TRBJ1-2 | TRBV7-9 | . | CASSLLQGVYGYTF | TGTGCCAGCAGCTTATTACAGGGAGTCTATGGCTACACCTTC
13 | . | TRBJ1-1 | TRBV29-1 | TRBD1 | CSVAGGSNTEAFF | TGCAGCGTCGCAGGGGGCTCGAACACTGAAGCTTTCTTT
15 | few | TRBJ2-7 | TRBV5-6 | . | CASSFGAAPDNEQYF | TGTGCCAGCAGCTTTGGGGCAGCACCGGACAACGAGCAGTACTTC